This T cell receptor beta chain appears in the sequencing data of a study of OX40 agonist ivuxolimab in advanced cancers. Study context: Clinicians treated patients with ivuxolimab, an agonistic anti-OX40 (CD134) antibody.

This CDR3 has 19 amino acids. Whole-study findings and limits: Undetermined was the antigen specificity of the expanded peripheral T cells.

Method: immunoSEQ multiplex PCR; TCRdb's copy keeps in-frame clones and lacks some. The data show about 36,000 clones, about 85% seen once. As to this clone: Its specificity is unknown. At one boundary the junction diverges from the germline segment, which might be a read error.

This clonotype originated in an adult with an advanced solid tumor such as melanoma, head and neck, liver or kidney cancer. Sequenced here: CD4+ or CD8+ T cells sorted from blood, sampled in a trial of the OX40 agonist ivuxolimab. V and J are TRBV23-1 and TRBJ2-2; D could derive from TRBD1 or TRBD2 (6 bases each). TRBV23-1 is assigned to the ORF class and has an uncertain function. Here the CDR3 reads CASSQSDLGARGHVGGAVF. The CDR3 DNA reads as TGCGCCAGCAGTCAATCTGACCTCGGGGCTAGGGGACATGTCGGGGGAGCTGTTTTT.